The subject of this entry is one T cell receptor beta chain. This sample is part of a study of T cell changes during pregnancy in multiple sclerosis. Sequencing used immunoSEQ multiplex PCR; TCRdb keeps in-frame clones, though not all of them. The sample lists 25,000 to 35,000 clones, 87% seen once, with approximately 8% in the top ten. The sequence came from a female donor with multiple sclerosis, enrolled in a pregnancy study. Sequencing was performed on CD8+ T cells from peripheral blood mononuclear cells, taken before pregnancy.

As DNA, the CDR3 is TGTGCCAGTAGTGAAGGACTAGCGGAGGCCAAAAACATTCAGTACTTC. Its protein product is CASSEGLAEAKNIQYF. The chain employs TRBV19 and TRBJ2-4; the match to TRBD2 covers 10 bases. Trimming cost V 5 bases and J 1 base; bases outside gene matches: 5. Looked up from germline, CDR1 is LNHDA and CDR2 is SQIVND (reference sequence). The CDR3 sequence is 16 residues long. Full variable domain (rest looked up from reference TRBV19 and TRBJ2-4): DGGITQSPKYLFRKEGQNVTLSCEQNLNHDAMYWYRQDPGQGLRLIYYSQIVNDFQKGDIAEGYSVSREKKESFPLTVTSAQKNPTAFYLCASSEGLAEAKNIQYFGAGTRLSVL.